The rows below give T cell receptor beta chains drawn from one sample of a study of shared clonotypes between healthy human individuals. Produced via immunoSEQ multiplex PCR; TCRdb's table is partial and in-frame only. The data hold roughly 1.4 million clones, with less than 99% observed a single time. The material sequenced was naive CD4+ T cells sorted from blood. Source of these receptors: a man aged 30-40 years in good health. Both conserved end residues are part of each CDR3.

CASTTLLPGELFF,TRBJ2-2,TRBV19
CASSETSGTDTQYF,TRBJ2-3,TRBV5-1
CASSPQTGNQPQHF,TRBJ1-5,TRBV7-9
CASSLFSSGSFAYEQYF,TRBJ2-7,TRBV7-9
CASSLGQESSYEQYF,TRBJ2-7,TRBV5-1
CASSPWSDYNEQFF,TRBJ2-1,TRBV5-4
CASSFLIATSGSSYEQYF,TRBJ2-7,TRBV28
CAISESILAGYNEQFF,TRBJ2-1,TRBV10-3
CASSLQASLSYEQYF,TRBJ2-7,TRBV18
CASRTAGAGGPYEQHF,TRBJ2-7,TRBV7-2
CASSFLAGYNEQFF,TRBJ2-1,TRBV7-2
CASSESRKETQYF,TRBJ2-5,TRBV10-1
CASSPTSVNEQFF,TRBJ2-1,TRBV18
CASSKGGDGTEAFF,TRBJ1-1,TRBV5-4
CASSEAGTSGMYEQYF,TRBJ2-7,TRBV6-1
CSARSRGQGVFGDTQYF,TRBJ2-3,TRBV29-1
CASSQTGVSIYEQYF,TRBJ2-7,TRBV28
CASSWGLAGGNEQFF,TRBJ2-1,TRBV5-5
CASSPGRGTQYF,TRBJ2-3,TRBV7-2
CASRLGDSQETQYF,TRBJ2-5,TRBV5-4
CASSPSLAGVSEQFF,TRBJ2-1,TRBV11-3
CASRKDRENTEAFF,TRBJ1-1,TRBV6-4
CASSPGLEETDTQYF,TRBJ2-3,TRBV18
CASSPEGGVWGNTIYF,TRBJ1-3,TRBV4-1
CASSLVHDRANYEQYF,TRBJ2-7,TRBV7-9
CASSLGRAEFYEQYF,TRBJ2-7,TRBV18
CASSQGQGWYNEQFF,TRBJ2-1,TRBV28
CASSLFARSPVGDNEQFF,TRBJ2-1,TRBV28
CASSRTGGNTDTQYF,TRBJ2-3,TRBV18
CASSQNLGSWHEQYF,TRBJ2-7,TRBV14
CASSLGDRGSGNTIYF,TRBJ1-3,TRBV28
CASRQRGEGPYEQYF,TRBJ2-7,TRBV6-4
CASSRNRDRVIGGYTF,TRBJ1-2,TRBV11-2
CASSAGTVKENIQYF,TRBJ2-4,TRBV9
CASSSLSGANVLTF,TRBJ2-6,TRBV28
CASSRVPAEQPQHF,TRBJ1-5,TRBV5-1
CASSPGGEQYF,TRBJ2-7,TRBV7-2
CASSSARRRGSYEQYF,TRBJ2-7,TRBV7-2
CASSFGTSGTETQYF,TRBJ2-5,TRBV5-4
CASSLWPSNEQFF,TRBJ2-1,TRBV28
CASSLRGAGTGLTNYGYTF,TRBJ1-2,TRBV28
CASRRITLGTGGEKLFF,TRBJ1-4,TRBV27
CASSLSGRTNYGYTF,TRBJ1-2,TRBV7-2
CASSEFAGTYEQYF,TRBJ2-7,TRBV25-1
CASSPRDLGNEQFF,TRBJ2-1,TRBV27
CASRSTGLSNQPQHF,TRBJ1-5,TRBV6-1